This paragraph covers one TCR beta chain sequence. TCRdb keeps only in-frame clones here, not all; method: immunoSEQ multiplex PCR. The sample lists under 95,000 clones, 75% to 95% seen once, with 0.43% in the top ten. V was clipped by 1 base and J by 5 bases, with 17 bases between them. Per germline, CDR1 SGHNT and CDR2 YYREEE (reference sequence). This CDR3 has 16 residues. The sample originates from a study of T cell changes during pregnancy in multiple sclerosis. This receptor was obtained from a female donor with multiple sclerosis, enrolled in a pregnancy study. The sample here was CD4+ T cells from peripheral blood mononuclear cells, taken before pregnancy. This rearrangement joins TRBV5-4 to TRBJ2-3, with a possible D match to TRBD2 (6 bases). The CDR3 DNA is TGTGCCAGCAGCTTGTTCGGGAGCGGGTCCGGAGATACGCAGTATTTT. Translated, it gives CASSLFGSGSGDTQYF.